This TCR beta chain appears in the sequencing data of a study of T cells in Graves' hyperthyroidism and ophthalmopathy. RNA transcripts were the template for amplifying TCR beta CDR3 regions. The HTBI primer set served for first-round RT-PCR of the TCR CDR3. One entry per CDR3 protein results from TCRdb running MiXCR on the multiplex PCR reads. Among about half a million distinct CDR3 sequences listed, about 22% were seen once. CDR3 size: 13 residues. In germline, CDR1 is DFQATT, CDR2 SNEGSKA (reference sequence). V was clipped by 3 bases and J by 7 bases, with 16 bases between them. This clonotype has a handful of counts. Out of 10 ml of fresh peripheral blood came the PBMCs.

The chain uses TRBV20-1 and TRBJ2-7; no clear D. The receptor was isolated from a woman in her seventies with Graves' ophthalmopathy. The sample consisted of blood. The CDR3 reads CSARYRAPREQYF. CDR3 coding DNA: TGCAGTGCTAGGTACCGGGCCCCAAGGGAGCAGTACTTC.